The clone carrying this TCR beta chain was found many times. No antigen is known for it. The sample originates from a study of molecular identifiers for immune sequencing clone quantification. General study findings and limits: Clones exceeding 20 RNA copies carried over 97% of effector molecules but under 1% of naive-cell molecules.

Listed TCR primers and previously described methods were used for bulk TCR libraries. MiXCR, applied by TCRdb to the PCR reads, yields one record per CDR3 protein. The table lists over 600,000 distinct CDR3 sequences, 15% to 20% of them singletons. Germline lookup yields CDR1 SGDLS and CDR2 YYNGEE. V was cut by 4 bases and J by 7 bases, with 17 bases left in between. The CDR3 has 14 amino acids. The material sequenced was naive CD8+ T cells from blood, with Jurkat cell RNA spiked in. Documented subset: FACS-sorted CD8+CD4-CCR7+CD45RA+ naive T cells. The sequence was collected from a human donor in good health. Some libraries in this study had Jurkat cell RNA spiked in. The V gene is TRBV9, the J gene TRBJ1-1; tentative D call: TRBD1 (6 bases). The DNA for the CDR3 is TGTGCCAGCAGCCCGCCCGTCACAGGGAATGAAGCTTTCTTT. Translation gives CASSPPVTGNEAFF.